The clone carrying this T cell receptor beta chain was counted only a few times. These data originate in a study of T cell responses to AZD1222 COVID-19 vaccine. Trimming took 2 bases from V and 7 from J; bases not matched to a gene: 1. The CDR3 extends over 13 amino acids. Here immunoSEQ multiplex PCR was the method, and the copy in TCRdb shows in-frame clones only, minus some. Among some 94,000 clones, around nine tenths were seen once, and the ten largest hold more than 9.5%. The chain uses TRBV12-3 or TRBV12-4 and TRBJ1-5; TRBD1 matches 8 bases. The source of this sequence is an adult in good health. This specimen was peripheral blood, taken on day 0 of AZD1222 vaccination. The CDR3 DNA reads TGTGCCAGCAGTTTACAGGGGGCCCAGCCCCAGCATTTT. Amino acid sequence: CASSLQGAQPQHF.